This TCR beta chain was identified during a study of shared clonotypes between healthy human individuals. Study-wide points: Sharing of clonotypes among donors was expected to vary with sequencing depth.

About this clone itself: What it recognizes is unknown.

CD45RO-negative, CCR7-selected cells formed the naive CD8 fraction, which excluded terminally differentiated effector memory CD45RA+ cells. Healthy and HIV-negative, the adult donors had no recent acute infections or vaccinations. Original processing notes: Junction-only immunoSEQ sequences carried no quality scores, so filtering differed. The repertoire was sequenced with immunoSEQ multiplex PCR; TCRdb's copy has only in-frame clones and lacks some. The V and J calls and clone size are taken from that table; D and trimming were inferred from the DNA. The data show some 2 million clones, roughly 94% seen once. The sequence was collected from a man younger than 35 in good health. The sequenced sample consisted of naive CD8+ T cells sorted from blood.

CDR3 nucleotides: TGTGCCAGCAGTGCAGAATTCGTCGACGAGCAGTACTTC. As protein: CASSAEFVDEQYF. The rearrangement joins TRBV2 to TRBJ2-7; D is uncertain. CDR3 size: 13 residues. Germline V lookup: CDR1 SNHLY, CDR2 FYNNEI. With 4 bases removed from V and 5 bases from J, the gap between germline ends came to 12 bases.